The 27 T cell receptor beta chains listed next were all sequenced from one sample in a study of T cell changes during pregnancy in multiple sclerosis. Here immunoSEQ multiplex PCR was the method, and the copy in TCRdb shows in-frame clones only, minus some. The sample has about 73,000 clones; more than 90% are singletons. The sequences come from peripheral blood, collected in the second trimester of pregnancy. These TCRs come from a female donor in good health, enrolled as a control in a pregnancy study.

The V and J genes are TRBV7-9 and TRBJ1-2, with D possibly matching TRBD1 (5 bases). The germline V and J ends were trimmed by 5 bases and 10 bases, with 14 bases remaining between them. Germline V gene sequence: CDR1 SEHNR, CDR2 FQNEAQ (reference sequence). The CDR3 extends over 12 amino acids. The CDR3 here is CASSRDGGVYTF. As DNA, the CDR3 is TGTGCCAGCAGCCGAGACGGGGGTGTCTACACCTTC.

The CDR3 DNA follows: TGTGCCAGCAGTTTCGTGGGAGGGTCCTCGGAGACCCAGTACTTC. As protein: CASSFVGGSSETQYF. The chain combines TRBV7-2 with TRBJ2-5; 7 bases align to TRBD2. V lost 6 bases to trimming and J lost 5 bases; unmatched junction nucleotides: 12. Per germline, CDR1 SGHTA and CDR2 FQGNSA. The CDR3 runs to 15 residues.

The CDR3 loop reads CASSQVDILSYNEQFF. CDR3 nucleotide sequence: TGCGCCAGCAGCCAGGTGGACATCCTTTCGTACAATGAGCAGTTCTTC. The chain carries TRBV4-1 and TRBJ2-1, with a possible D match to TRBD1 (5 bases). Deletions cut 3 bases from V and 4 bases from J, with 16 bases between. The V gene's germline CDR1 is MGHRA and CDR2 YSYEKL. The CDR3 runs 16 residues.

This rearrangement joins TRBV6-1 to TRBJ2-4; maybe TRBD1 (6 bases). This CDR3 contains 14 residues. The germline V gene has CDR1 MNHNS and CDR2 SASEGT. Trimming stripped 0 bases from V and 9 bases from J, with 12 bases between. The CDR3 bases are TGTGCCAGCAGTGAAGCCCTACAGGGATCCATTCAGTACTTC. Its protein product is CASSEALQGSIQYF.

CDR3 protein: CASSPRDGQLSGETQYF. Written as DNA, the CDR3 is TGCGCCAGCAGCCCCAGGGACGGCCAATTAAGCGGGGAGACCCAGTACTTC. This chain joins TRBV4-3 and TRBJ2-5; the D gene is possibly TRBD2 (6 bases). V was pared by 4 bases and J by 5 bases, with 23 bases between. CDR3 length: 17 amino acids. Germline CDR1 is LGHNA and CDR2 is YSLEER.

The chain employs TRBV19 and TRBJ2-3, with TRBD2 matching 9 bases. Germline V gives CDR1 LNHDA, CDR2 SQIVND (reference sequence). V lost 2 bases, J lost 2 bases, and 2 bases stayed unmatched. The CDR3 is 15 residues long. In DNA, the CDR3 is TGTGCCAGTAGTATACCTAGCGGGACCACAGATACGCAGTATTTT. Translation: CASSIPSGTTDTQYF.

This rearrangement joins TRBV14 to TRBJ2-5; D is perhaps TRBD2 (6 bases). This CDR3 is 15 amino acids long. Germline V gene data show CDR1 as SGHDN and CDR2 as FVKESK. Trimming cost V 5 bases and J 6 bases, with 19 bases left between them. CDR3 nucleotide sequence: TGTGCCAGCAGCTCCACGACTAGTACGGGACAGACCCAGTACTTC. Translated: CASSSTTSTGQTQYF.

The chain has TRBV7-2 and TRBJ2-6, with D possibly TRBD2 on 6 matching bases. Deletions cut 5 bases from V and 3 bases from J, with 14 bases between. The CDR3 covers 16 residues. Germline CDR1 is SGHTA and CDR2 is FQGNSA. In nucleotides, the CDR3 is TGTGCCAGCAGCCCGGGACTGAGTGGTGGGGCCAACGTCCTGACTTTC. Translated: CASSPGLSGGANVLTF.

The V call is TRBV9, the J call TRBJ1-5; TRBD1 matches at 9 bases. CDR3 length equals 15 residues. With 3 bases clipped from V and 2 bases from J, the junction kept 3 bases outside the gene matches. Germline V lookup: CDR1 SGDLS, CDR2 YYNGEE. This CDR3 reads CASSAGQGRNQPQHF. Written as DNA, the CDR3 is TGTGCCAGCAGCGCGGGACAGGGACGCAATCAGCCCCAGCATTTT.

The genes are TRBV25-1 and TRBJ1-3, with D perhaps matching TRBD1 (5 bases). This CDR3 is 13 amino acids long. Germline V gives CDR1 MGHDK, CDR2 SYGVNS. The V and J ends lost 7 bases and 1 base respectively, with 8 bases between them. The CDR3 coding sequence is TGTGCCAGCATTGGGGCTTCTGGAAACACCATATATTTT. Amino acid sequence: CASIGASGNTIYF.

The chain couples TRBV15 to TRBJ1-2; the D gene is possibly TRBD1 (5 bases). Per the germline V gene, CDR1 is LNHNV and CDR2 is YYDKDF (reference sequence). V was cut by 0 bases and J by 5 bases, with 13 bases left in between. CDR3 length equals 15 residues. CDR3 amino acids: CATSRERGGRYGYTF. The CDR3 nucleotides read TGTGCCACCAGCAGAGAGAGGGGAGGTCGGTATGGCTACACCTTC.

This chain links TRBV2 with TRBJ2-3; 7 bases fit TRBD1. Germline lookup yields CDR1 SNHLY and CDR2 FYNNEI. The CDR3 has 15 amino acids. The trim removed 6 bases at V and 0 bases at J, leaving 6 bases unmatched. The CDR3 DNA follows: TGTGCCAGCAGCCCGCAGGGGGTTAGCACAGATACGCAGTATTTT. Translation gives CASSPQGVSTDTQYF.

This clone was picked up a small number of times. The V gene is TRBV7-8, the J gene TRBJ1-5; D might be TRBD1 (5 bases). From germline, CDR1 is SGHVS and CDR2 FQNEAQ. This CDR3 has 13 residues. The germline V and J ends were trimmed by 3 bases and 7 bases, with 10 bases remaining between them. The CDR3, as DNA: TGTGCCAGCAGCTTGAGGCAGGGCCAGCCCCAGCATTTT. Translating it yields CASSLRQGQPQHF.

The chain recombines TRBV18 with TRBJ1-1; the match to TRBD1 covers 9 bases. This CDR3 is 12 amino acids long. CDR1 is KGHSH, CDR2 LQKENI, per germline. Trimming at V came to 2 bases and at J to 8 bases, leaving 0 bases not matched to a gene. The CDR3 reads CASSPDRGEAFF. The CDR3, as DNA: TGTGCCAGCTCACCAGACAGGGGGGAAGCTTTCTTT.

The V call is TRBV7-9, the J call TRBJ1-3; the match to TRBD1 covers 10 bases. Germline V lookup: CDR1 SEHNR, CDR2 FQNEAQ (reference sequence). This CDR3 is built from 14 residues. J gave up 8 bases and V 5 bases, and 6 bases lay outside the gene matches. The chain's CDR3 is CASSRDRGRHTIYF. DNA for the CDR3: TGTGCCAGCAGCCGGGACAGGGGTAGACACACCATATATTTT. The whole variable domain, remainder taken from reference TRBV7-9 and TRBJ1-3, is DTGVSQNPRHKITKRGQNVTFRCDPISEHNRLYWYRQTLGQGPEFLTYFQNEAQLEKSRLLSDRFSAERPKGSFSTLEIQRTEQGDSAMYLCASSRDRGRHTIYFGEGSWLTVV.

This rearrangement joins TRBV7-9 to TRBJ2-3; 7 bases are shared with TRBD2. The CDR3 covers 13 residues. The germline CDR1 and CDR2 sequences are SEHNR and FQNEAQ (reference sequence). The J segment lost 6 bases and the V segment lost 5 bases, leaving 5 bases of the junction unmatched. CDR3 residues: CASSTFGRDTQYF. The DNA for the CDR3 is TGTGCCAGCAGCACCTTCGGGAGGGATACGCAGTATTTT.

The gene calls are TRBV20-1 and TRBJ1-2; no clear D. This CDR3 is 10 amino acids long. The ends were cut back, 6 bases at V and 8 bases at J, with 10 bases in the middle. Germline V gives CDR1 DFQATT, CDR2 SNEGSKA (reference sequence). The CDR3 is CSASFGGYTF. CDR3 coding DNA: TGCAGTGCCTCTTTCGGGGGCTACACCTTC.

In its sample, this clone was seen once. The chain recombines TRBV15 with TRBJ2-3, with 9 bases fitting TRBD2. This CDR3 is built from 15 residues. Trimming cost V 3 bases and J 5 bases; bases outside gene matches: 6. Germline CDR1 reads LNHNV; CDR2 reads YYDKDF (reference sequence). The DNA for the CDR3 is TGTGCCACCAGCAGGGAGCGGGGGGTTGGAGATACGCAGTATTTT. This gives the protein CATSRERGVGDTQYF. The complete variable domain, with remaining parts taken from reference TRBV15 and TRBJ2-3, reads DAMVIQNPRYQVTQFGKPVTLSCSQTLNHNVMYWYQQKSSQAPKLLFHYYDKDFNNEADTPDNFQSRRPNTSFCFLDIRSPGLGDTAMYLCATSRERGVGDTQYFGPGTRLTVL.

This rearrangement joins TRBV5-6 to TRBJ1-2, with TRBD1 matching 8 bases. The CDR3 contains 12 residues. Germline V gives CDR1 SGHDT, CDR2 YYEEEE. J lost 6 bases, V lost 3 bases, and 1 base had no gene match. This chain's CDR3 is CASSWTGNGYTF. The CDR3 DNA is TGTGCCAGCAGCTGGACAGGGAATGGCTACACCTTC.

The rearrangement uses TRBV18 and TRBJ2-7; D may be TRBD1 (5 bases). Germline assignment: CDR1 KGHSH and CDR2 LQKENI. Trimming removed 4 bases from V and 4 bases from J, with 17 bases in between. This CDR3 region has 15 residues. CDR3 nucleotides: TGTGCCAGCTCACAGCAGGTAGACAGTACGTACGAGCAGTACTTC. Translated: CASSQQVDSTYEQYF.

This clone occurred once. The CDR3 reads CASSLLTGTSGDTQYF. The CDR3 DNA reads as TGCGCCAGCAGCCTCCTAACCGGGACTAGCGGAGATACGCAGTATTTT. This chain connects TRBV4-3 to TRBJ2-3, with 11 bases that match TRBD2. The V gene end was trimmed by 4 bases and the J gene end by 5 bases; junction bases not matched to a gene: 8. The CDR3 has 16 amino acids. Looked up from germline, CDR1 is LGHNA and CDR2 is YSLEER.

Here the CDR3 reads CSVTRFRGVKETQYF. DNA of the CDR3: TGCAGCGTCACGCGATTCCGGGGGGTCAAAGAGACCCAGTACTTC. The V gene is TRBV29-1, the J gene TRBJ2-5; 7 nucleotides agree with TRBD2. Germline CDR1 and CDR2: SQVTM and ANQGSEA. The CDR3 consists of 15 residues. Trimming took 6 bases from V and 3 from J; bases not matched to a gene: 13. Complete variable domain (other parts from reference TRBV29-1 and TRBJ2-5): SAVISQKPSRDICQRGTSLTIQCQVDSQVTMMFWYRQQPGQSLTLIATANQGSEATYESGFVIDKFPISRPNLTFSTLTVSNMSPEDSSIYLCSVTRFRGVKETQYFGPGTRLLVL.

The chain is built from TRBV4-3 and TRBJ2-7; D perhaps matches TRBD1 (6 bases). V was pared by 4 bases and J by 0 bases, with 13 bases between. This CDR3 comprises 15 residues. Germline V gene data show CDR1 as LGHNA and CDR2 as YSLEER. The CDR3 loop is CASSRTTGSSYEQYF. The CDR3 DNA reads TGCGCCAGCAGCCGCACTACAGGGAGCTCCTACGAGCAGTACTTC.

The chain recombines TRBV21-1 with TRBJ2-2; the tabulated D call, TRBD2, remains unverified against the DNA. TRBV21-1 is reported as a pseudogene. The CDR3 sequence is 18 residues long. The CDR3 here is CASTPGTSGVRSPGELFF. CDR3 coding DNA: TGTGCCAGCACCCCCGGGACTAGCGGGGTCCGTAGTCCCGGGGAGCTGTTTTTT.

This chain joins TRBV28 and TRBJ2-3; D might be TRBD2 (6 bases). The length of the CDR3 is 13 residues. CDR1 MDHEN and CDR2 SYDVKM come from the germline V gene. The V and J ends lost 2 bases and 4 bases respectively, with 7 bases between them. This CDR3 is CASSLREADTQYF. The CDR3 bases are TGTGCCAGCAGTTTAAGGGAGGCAGATACGCAGTATTTT.

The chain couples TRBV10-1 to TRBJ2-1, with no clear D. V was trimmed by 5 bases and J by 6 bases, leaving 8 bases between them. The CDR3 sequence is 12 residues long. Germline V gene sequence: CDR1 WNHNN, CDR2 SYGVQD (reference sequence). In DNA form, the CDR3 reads TGCGCCAGCAGTCTTAGCTCCAATGAGCAGTTCTTC. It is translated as CASSLSSNEQFF.

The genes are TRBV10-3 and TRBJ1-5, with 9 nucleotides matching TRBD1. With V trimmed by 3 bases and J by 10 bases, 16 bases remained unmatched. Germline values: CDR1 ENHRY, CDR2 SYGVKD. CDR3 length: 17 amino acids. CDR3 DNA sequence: TGTGCCATCAGTGACCAGGTTATCCGGGACAGGGTCGTACCCCAGCATTTT. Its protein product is CAISDQVIRDRVVPQHF.